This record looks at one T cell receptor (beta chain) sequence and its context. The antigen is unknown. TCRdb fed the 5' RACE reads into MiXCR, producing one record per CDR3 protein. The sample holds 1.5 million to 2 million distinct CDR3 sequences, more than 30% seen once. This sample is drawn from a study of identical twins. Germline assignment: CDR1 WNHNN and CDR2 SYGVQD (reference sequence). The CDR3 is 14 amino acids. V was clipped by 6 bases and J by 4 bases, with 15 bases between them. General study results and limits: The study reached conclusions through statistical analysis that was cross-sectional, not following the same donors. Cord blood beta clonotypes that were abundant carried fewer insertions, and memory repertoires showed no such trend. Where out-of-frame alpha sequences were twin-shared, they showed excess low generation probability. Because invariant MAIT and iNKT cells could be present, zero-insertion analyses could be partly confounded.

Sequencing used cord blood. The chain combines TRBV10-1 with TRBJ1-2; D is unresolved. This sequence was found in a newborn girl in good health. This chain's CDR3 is CASRALYLGYGYTF. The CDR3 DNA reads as TGCGCCAGCAGAGCCCTCTACCTCGGCTATGGCTACACCTTC.